This TCR beta chain was sequenced for a study of tumor-infiltrating lymphocytes in localized non-small cell lung cancer. Study information: Tumor tissue and non-adjacent uninvolved lung came from each patient.

Produced via immunoSEQ multiplex PCR; TCRdb's table is partial and in-frame only. Found here are about 3,000 clones, 60% to 80% of them singletons; the top ten hold 15% to 17%. The ends were cut back, 2 bases at V and 4 bases at J, with 4 bases in the middle. The germline V gene encodes CDR1 MGHRA and CDR2 YSYEKL. The CDR3 has 12 residues. The rearrangement joins TRBV4-1 to TRBJ2-3; D not resolved. Source material: uninvolved lung tissue not adjacent to the tumor. This sequence originates from a human donor with non-small cell lung cancer. Here the CDR3 reads CASSQNSDTQYF. CDR3 nucleotide sequence: TGCGCCAGCAGCCAAAATTCAGATACGCAGTATTTT.